These 27 T cell receptor beta chains were sequenced from one sample in a study of T cell responses to AZD1222 COVID-19 vaccine. Using immunoSEQ multiplex PCR, the repertoire was profiled, and TCRdb retains in-frame clones only, with some absent. This table has about 110,000 clones, around 87% appearing once. The sample was peripheral blood, taken on day 0 of AZD1222 vaccination. These receptors originate from an adult in good health.

This clone came up a few times. J is TRBJ1-1 and V is TRBV19; no definite D call. V lost 4 bases, J lost 4 bases, and 10 bases lay in between. Germline CDR1 is LNHDA and CDR2 is SQIVND (reference sequence). The CDR3 runs 13 residues. CDR3 coding DNA: TGTGCCAGTAGTACCACTCGCGGCACTGAAGCTTTCTTT. Amino acids: CASSTTRGTEAFF.

The V and J genes are TRBV27 and TRBJ2-1; no definite D call. Trimming shortened V by 2 bases and J by 7 bases, and 6 bases separated the two germline ends. Per germline, CDR1 MNHEY and CDR2 SMNVEV (reference sequence). The CDR3 contains 12 residues. Written as DNA, the CDR3 is TGTGCCAGCAGTTTAGGTGGAAATGAGCAGTTCTTC. Protein product: CASSLGGNEQFF.

V usage is TRBV3-1 (or the pseudogene TRBV3-2) and J usage is TRBJ2-7; 9 positions match TRBD1. The CDR3 sequence is 14 residues long. CDR1 and CDR2 from the germline V gene are LGHDT and YNNKEL (reference sequence). The junction had 4 bases not matched to a gene; V was cut back by 4 bases and J by 3 bases. The CDR3 is CASSRGQGFYEQYF. CDR3 bases: TGTGCCAGCAGCCGGGGACAGGGTTTCTACGAGCAGTACTTC.

The V call is TRBV30, the J call TRBJ1-5; D uncertain. Trimming left V 2 bases short and J 7 bases short, with 0 bases between. This CDR3 has 9 residues. Germline assignment: CDR1 GTSNPN and CDR2 SVGIG (reference sequence). The CDR3 reads CAWSQPQHF. The CDR3, as DNA: TGTGCCTGGAGTCAGCCCCAGCATTTT.

The V call is TRBV14, the J call TRBJ2-1; 7 positions match TRBD2. Germline V gene sequence: CDR1 SGHDN, CDR2 FVKESK. The CDR3 consists of 16 residues. V lost 1 base and J lost 2; bases outside the gene matches: 5. The CDR3 region is CASSQGAGMTYNEQFF. DNA of the CDR3: TGTGCCAGCAGCCAAGGAGCGGGGATGACCTACAATGAGCAGTTCTTC.

The chain couples TRBV27 to TRBJ2-7, with D perhaps matching TRBD1 (6 bases). The V gene's germline CDR1 is MNHEY and CDR2 SMNVEV (reference sequence). V lost 5 bases and J 11 bases, leaving 19 bases between the germline ends. The CDR3 consists of 13 residues. The chain's CDR3 is CASSQSRQAREYF. CDR3 nucleotides: TGTGCCAGCAGTCAATCCCGACAGGCACGAGAGTACTTC.

The rearrangement links TRBV19 to TRBJ1-2, with D possibly being TRBD1 (5 bases). The length of the CDR3 is 15 residues. Germline-derived CDR1 and CDR2 are LNHDA and SQIVND (reference sequence). V was clipped by 7 bases and J by 7 bases, with 22 bases between them. CDR3 nucleotides: TGTGCCAGTACCCCCCTTGCTAACCAGGGCTTTGGCTACACCTTC. This gives the protein CASTPLANQGFGYTF.

This chain uses TRBV27 with TRBJ2-7; tentatively, D is TRBD1 (6 bases). V dropped 3 bases and J dropped 2 bases, with 8 bases sitting between them. This CDR3 spans 13 amino acids. Germline V gene lookup returns CDR1 MNHEY and CDR2 SMNVEV (reference sequence). CDR3: CASSFQGPYEQYF. CDR3 coding DNA: TGTGCCAGCAGTTTCCAGGGGCCCTACGAGCAGTACTTC.

The J gene is TRBJ1-6, the V gene TRBV7-6; D gene uncertain. CDR1 is SGHVS and CDR2 is FNYEAQ in the germline V gene. The germline V and J ends were trimmed by 3 bases and 8 bases, with 17 bases remaining between them. The CDR3 has 16 amino acids. The DNA for the CDR3 is TGTGCCAGCAGCTTTGGAGTAAGGGCGCAGGATTCACCCCTCCACTTT. It specifies CASSFGVRAQDSPLHF.

This clone was seen a few times. Other DNA sequences of this sample code for an identical CDR3. The chain recombines TRBV7-9 with TRBJ1-1; TRBD1 might be the D (6 bases). There are 13 residues in the CDR3. Germline-derived CDR1 and CDR2 are SEHNR and FQNEAQ (reference sequence). The V gene lost 5 bases and the J gene lost 1 base, with 8 bases spanning the gap. In DNA form, the CDR3 reads TGTGCCAGCAGCCTACAGGGGAACACTGAAGCTTTCTTT. It encodes CASSLQGNTEAFF.

In the case of this clone: Other DNA variants within this sample encode the same CDR3. The chain carries TRBV18 and TRBJ2-3, with D unclear. Per germline, CDR1 KGHSH and CDR2 LQKENI. The germline V and J ends were trimmed by 3 bases and 2 bases, with 3 bases remaining between them. This CDR3 has 12 residues. CDR3 nucleotides: TGTGCCAGCTCACCTTCCACAGATACGCAGTATTTT. Translating it yields CASSPSTDTQYF.

The chain joins TRBV3-1 (or the pseudogene TRBV3-2) to TRBJ1-2; TRBD1 matches at 9 bases. CDR1 and CDR2 (germline): LGHDT, YNNKEL (reference sequence). V lost 5 bases, J lost 6 bases, and 4 bases stayed unmatched. CDR3 length equals 13 residues. CDR3 sequence: CASSLGQGHGYTF. The CDR3 nucleotides read TGTGCCAGCAGCTTGGGACAGGGCCATGGCTACACCTTC.

The J gene is TRBJ2-1, the V gene TRBV29-1; D ambiguous. V was shortened by 4 bases and J by 10 bases, with 8 bases between the two germline ends. The CDR3 loop spans 10 amino acids. Germline values: CDR1 SQVTM, CDR2 ANQGSEA. This CDR3 reads CSVGGFEQFF. Here the CDR3 DNA reads TGCAGCGTTGGTGGATTCGAGCAGTTCTTC.

A single count supports this clone. The J gene is TRBJ1-3, the V gene TRBV3-1 (or the pseudogene TRBV3-2), with D maybe TRBD1 (5 bases). The length of the CDR3 is 18 residues. Germline loops: CDR1 LGHDT, CDR2 YNNKEL (reference sequence). The ends were cut back, 1 base at V and 0 bases at J, with 16 bases in the middle. The CDR3 spells CASSQVQTGPYSGNTIYF. Here the CDR3 DNA reads TGTGCCAGCAGCCAAGTTCAAACAGGCCCCTACTCTGGAAACACCATATATTTT.

The V call is TRBV19, the J call TRBJ1-5; 8 bases match TRBD1. V was pared by 8 bases and J by 7 bases, with 4 bases of the junction left unmatched. CDR1 LNHDA and CDR2 SQIVND come from the germline V gene (reference sequence). The length of the CDR3 is 12 residues. The CDR3 reads CASGQGWQPQHF. The DNA of the CDR3 is TGTGCCAGTGGACAGGGTTGGCAGCCCCAGCATTTT.

The chain combines TRBV30 with TRBJ2-1; no firm D call. The CDR3 has 11 amino acids. Trimming shortened V by 0 bases and J by 4 bases, and 1 base separated the two germline ends. CDR1 is GTSNPN, CDR2 SVGIG, per germline (reference sequence). The CDR3 DNA reads as TGTGCCTGGAGTGTATACAATGAGCAGTTCTTC. Its protein is CAWSVYNEQFF. Together with reference TRBV30 and TRBJ2-1, the CDR3 gives the full variable domain: SQTIHQWPATLVQPVGSPLSLECTVEGTSNPNLYWYRQAAGRGLQLLFYSVGIGQISSEVPQNLSASRPQDRQFILSSKKLLLSDSGFYLCAWSVYNEQFFGPGTRLTVL.

The J gene is TRBJ1-1, the V gene TRBV30; D is unclear. CDR3 size: 13 residues. From germline, CDR1 is GTSNPN and CDR2 SVGIG (reference sequence). V was clipped by 3 bases and J by 1 base, with 9 bases between them. CDR3 nucleotide sequence: TGTGCCTGGAGAGGCAGGTCGAACACTGAAGCTTTCTTT. It codes for CAWRGRSNTEAFF.

This sequence joins TRBV7-9 and TRBJ2-6; the D gene is possibly TRBD1 (6 bases). The V end lost 4 bases, the J end lost 4 bases, and 17 bases lay between the germline ends. The CDR3 is made up of 17 amino acids. CDR1 and CDR2 (germline): SEHNR, FQNEAQ (reference sequence). CDR3 coding DNA: TGTGCCAGCAGCTCAGTACTCAGGGGTGACGGGGCCAACGTCCTGACTTTC. This codes for CASSSVLRGDGANVLTF.

The genes are TRBV6-6 and TRBJ2-1; a possible D gene is TRBD1 (6 bases). This CDR3 spans 16 amino acids. V was pared by 5 bases and J by 0 bases, with 14 bases between. The germline gives CDR1 MNHNY, CDR2 SVGAGI (reference sequence). The CDR3 bases are TGTGCCAGCAGTCGACATACAGGGATCTCCTACAATGAGCAGTTCTTC. Translated, it gives CASSRHTGISYNEQFF.

This clone was found a few times. CDR3 bases: TGTGCCAGTAACCACAGGGCGGGGGACGGCTACACCTTC. It encodes CASNHRAGDGYTF. The V gene is TRBV19, the J gene TRBJ1-2, with TRBD1 as a possible D gene (6 bases). V lost 7 bases, J lost 8 bases, and 17 bases lay in between. Per germline, CDR1 LNHDA and CDR2 SQIVND (reference sequence). There are 13 residues in the CDR3.

This sequence joins TRBV24-1 and TRBJ2-2; 8 nucleotides line up with TRBD2. CDR1 KGHDR and CDR2 SFDVKD come from the germline V gene. V lost 4 bases and J lost 6; bases outside the gene matches: 9. The CDR3 has 16 residues. The CDR3 region is CATSDPGLGSPGELFF. CDR3 DNA: TGTGCCACCAGTGACCCGGGACTAGGGTCCCCCGGGGAGCTGTTTTTT.

The chain joins TRBV30 to TRBJ1-6; D gene uncertain. Deletions cut 0 bases from V and 0 bases from J, with 15 bases between. Germline loops: CDR1 GTSNPN, CDR2 SVGIG (reference sequence). CDR3 length: 18 residues. CDR3 residues: CAWSVRRDMSSYNSPLHF. In nucleotides, the CDR3 is TGTGCCTGGAGTGTAAGGAGGGATATGAGCTCCTATAATTCACCCCTCCACTTT.

There are a few counts of this clone. The sample contains more than one DNA sequence encoding this CDR3. The chain joins TRBV5-1 to TRBJ1-1, with TRBD1 matching 7 bases. Germline trimming cut 2 bases from V and 1 base from J; bases unmatched to any gene: 2. The CDR3 has 14 amino acids. CDR1 is SGHRS and CDR2 is YFSETQ in the germline V gene. The CDR3: CASSFRTGNTEAFF. The CDR3 DNA reads TGCGCCAGCAGCTTTAGGACAGGGAACACTGAAGCTTTCTTT.

The chain employs TRBV7-3 and TRBJ2-1; TRBD2 might be the D (5 bases). The V gene lost 4 bases and the J gene lost 0 bases, with 10 bases spanning the gap. Germline V lookup: CDR1 SGHTA, CDR2 FQGTGA. The length of the CDR3 is 15 residues. The CDR3 DNA reads as TGTGCCAGCAGCTCGGACTCAAGCTCCTACAATGAGCAGTTCTTC. This translates into CASSSDSSSYNEQFF.

The V call is TRBV30, the J call TRBJ2-3; no firm D call. Trimming took off 0 bases at V and 8 bases at J, with 9 bases between the two ends. This CDR3 is 12 amino acids long. CDR1 and CDR2 (germline): GTSNPN, SVGIG (reference sequence). The CDR3 coding sequence is TGTGCCTGGAGTGTCGATACAAGTACGCAGTATTTT. Amino acids: CAWSVDTSTQYF.

This chain joins TRBV4-1 and TRBJ1-5; 9 nucleotides line up with TRBD1. The J segment lost 6 bases and the V segment lost 0 bases, leaving 3 bases of the junction unmatched. Per germline, CDR1 MGHRA and CDR2 YSYEKL. The CDR3 is 15 residues long. CDR3 coding DNA: TGCGCCAGCAGCCAAGAACAGGGGGCCCTTCAGCCCCAGCATTTT. Translation gives CASSQEQGALQPQHF.

This chain links TRBV2 with TRBJ2-5; 8 nucleotides align to TRBD2. The germline CDR1 and CDR2 sequences are SNHLY and FYNNEI. V was pared by 0 bases and J by 3 bases, with 3 bases of the junction left unmatched. The CDR3 runs to 15 residues. The chain's CDR3 is CASSEARGEKETQYF. The CDR3 DNA reads as TGTGCCAGCAGTGAAGCGCGGGGGGAGAAAGAGACCCAGTACTTC.